The T cell receptor beta chain under discussion was sequenced for a study of cytomegalovirus exposure and HLA in healthy donors. Study-wide findings and caveats: Most of the TCR beta V segments (in an earlier analysis) were productive either about 87% or about 30% of the time. A missense variant in DCLRE1C was later tied to TCR beta V- and J-gene trimming. Several top significant clusters appeared, in a later analysis, to be linked to common viral pathogens. The study designated about 180 TCR beta chains cytomegalovirus-associated.

On this clone: Its antigen is still unknown.

PCR was performed using 60 Vbeta and 13 Jbeta primers. The table came from immunoSEQ multiplex PCR; TCRdb's copy has only in-frame clones and leaves some out. The sample has around 150,000 clones; around 80% are singletons. Looked up from germline, CDR1 is MDHEN and CDR2 is SYDVKM. J was trimmed by 5 bases and V by 4 bases; bases with no gene match: 10. CDR3 length equals 17 residues. This chain connects TRBV28 to TRBJ2-2, with TRBD2 matching 10 bases. This clonotype was obtained from a male donor in good health and CMV-seronegative. The sample was PBMCs. CDR3 protein: CASSYSASGSGTGELFF. The CDR3 region has the DNA TGTGCCAGCAGTTACTCGGCTAGCGGGAGTGGGACCGGGGAGCTGTTTTTT.